This T cell receptor beta chain was found in a study of T cells in Graves' hyperthyroidism and ophthalmopathy. The CDR3 runs 16 residues. RNA transcripts were the template for amplifying TCR beta CDR3 regions. The TCR CDR3 was amplified in a first-round RT-PCR using the HTBI primer set. TCRdb re-derived calls from the multiplex PCR reads in MiXCR, one entry per CDR3 protein. The repertoire consists of 600,000 or so distinct CDR3 sequences, with approximately 15% occurring once and the leading ten covering roughly 7.1%. The TCR comes from a young woman with Graves' ophthalmopathy. The chain recombines TRBV3-2 with TRBJ2-3; the D call TRBD1 from the table was never checked on the DNA. TRBV3-2 is given as a pseudogene. Sequenced input: blood. For the CDR3, the DNA is TGTGCCAGCAGCCAAGACCGGGACAGGCCCACAGATACGCAGTATTTT. Translating it yields CASSQDRDRPTDTQYF.